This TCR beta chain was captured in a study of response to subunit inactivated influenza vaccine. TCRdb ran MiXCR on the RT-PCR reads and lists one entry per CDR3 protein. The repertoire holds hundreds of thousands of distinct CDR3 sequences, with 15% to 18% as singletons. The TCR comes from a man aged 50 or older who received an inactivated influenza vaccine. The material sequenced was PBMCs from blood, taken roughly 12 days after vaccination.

CDR3 bases: TGCGCCAGCAGCTGGGGGGGAGAGTCTGGGAGCCCGATCGGCTACACCTTC. It encodes CASSWGGESGSPIGYTF. The chain employs TRBV5-1 and TRBJ1-2, with D possibly TRBD1 on 5 matching bases. CDR1 is SGHRS, CDR2 YFSETQ, per germline. V lost 3 bases and J 8 bases, leaving 26 bases between the germline ends. CDR3 length: 17 residues.